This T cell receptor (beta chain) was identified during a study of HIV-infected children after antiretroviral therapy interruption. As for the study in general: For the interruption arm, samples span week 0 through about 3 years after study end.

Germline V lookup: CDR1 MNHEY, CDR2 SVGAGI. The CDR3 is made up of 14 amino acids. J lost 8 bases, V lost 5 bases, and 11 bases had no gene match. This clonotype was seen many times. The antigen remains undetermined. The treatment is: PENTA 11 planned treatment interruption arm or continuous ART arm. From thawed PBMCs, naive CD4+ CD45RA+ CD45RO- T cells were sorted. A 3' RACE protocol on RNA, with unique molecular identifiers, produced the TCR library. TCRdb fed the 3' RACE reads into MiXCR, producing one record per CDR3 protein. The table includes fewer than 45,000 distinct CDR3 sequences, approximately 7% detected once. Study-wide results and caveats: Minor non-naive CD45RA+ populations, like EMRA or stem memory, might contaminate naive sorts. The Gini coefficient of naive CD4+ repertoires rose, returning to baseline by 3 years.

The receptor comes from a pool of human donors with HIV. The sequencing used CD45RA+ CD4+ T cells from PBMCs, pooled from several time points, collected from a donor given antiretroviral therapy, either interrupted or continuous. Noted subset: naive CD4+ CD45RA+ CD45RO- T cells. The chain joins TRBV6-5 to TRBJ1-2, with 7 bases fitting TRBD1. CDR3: CASSPNRGPWGYTF. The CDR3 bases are TGTGCCAGCAGTCCGAACAGGGGCCCTTGGGGCTACACCTTC.